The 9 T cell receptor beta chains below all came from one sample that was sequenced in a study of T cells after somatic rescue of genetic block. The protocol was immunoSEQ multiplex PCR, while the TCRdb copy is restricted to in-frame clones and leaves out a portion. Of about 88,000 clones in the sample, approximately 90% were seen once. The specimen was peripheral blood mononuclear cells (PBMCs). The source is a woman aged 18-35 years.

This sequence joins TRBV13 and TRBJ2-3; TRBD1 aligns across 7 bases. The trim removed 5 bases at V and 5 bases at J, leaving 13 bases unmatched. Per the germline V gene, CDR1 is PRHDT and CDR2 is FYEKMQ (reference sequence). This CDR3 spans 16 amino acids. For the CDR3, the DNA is TGTGCCAGCAGCCCTAGGACAGGCCGCCTTGGAGATACGCAGTATTTT. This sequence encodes CASSPRTGRLGDTQYF.

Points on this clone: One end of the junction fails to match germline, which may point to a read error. DNA of the CDR3: TGTGCTAGCAGCTTCGGTGCCTACAATGAGCAGTTCTTC. Protein: CASSFGAYNEQFF. The rearrangement links TRBV7-7 to TRBJ2-1; D is undetermined. Germline-derived CDR1 and CDR2 are SSHAT and FNYEAQ (reference sequence). This CDR3 has 13 residues.

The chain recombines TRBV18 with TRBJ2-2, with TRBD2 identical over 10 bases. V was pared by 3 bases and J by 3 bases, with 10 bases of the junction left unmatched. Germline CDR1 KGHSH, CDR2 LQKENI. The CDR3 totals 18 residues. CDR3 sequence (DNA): TGTGCCAGCTCACCGGCCGGGAATGGACTAGCGGACACCGGGGAGCTGTTTTTT. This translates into CASSPAGNGLADTGELFF.

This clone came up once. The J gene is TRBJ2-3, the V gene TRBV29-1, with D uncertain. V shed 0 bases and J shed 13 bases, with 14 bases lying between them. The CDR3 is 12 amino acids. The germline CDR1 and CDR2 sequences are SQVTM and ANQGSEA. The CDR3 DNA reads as TGCAGCGTTGAAGATCGTGGACGGCCAAAGTATTTT. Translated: CSVEDRGRPKYF.

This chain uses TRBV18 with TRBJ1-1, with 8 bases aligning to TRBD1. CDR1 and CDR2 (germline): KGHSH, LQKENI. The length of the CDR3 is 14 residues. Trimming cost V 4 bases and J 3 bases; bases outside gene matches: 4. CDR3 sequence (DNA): TGTGCCAGCTCACGGACAGGGTCGGACACTGAAGCTTTCTTT. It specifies CASSRTGSDTEAFF. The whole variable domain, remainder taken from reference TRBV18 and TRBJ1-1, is NAGVMQNPRHLVRRRGQEARLRCSPMKGHSHVYWYRQLPEEGLKFMVYLQKENIIDESGMPKERFSAEFPKEGPSILRIQQVVRGDSAAYFCASSRTGSDTEAFFGQGTRLTVV.

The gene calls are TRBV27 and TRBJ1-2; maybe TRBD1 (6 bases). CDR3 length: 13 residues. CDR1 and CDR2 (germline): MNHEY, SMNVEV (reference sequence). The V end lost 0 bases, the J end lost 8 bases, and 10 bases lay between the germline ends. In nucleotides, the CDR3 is TGTGCCAGCAGTTTATCGTTGGACAGAGGCTACACCTTC. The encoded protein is CASSLSLDRGYTF.

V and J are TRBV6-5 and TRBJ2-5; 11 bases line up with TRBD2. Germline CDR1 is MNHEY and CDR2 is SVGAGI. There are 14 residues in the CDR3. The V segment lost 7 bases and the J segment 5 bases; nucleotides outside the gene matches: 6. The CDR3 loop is CASTGLAVGETQYF. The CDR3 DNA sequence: TGTGCCAGCACGGGACTAGCGGTCGGGGAGACCCAGTACTTC.

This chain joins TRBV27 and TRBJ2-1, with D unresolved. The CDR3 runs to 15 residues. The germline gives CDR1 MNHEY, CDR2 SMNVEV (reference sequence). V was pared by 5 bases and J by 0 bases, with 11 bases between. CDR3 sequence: CASSLVFSSYNEQFF. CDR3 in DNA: TGTGCCAGCAGTCTAGTATTTAGCTCCTACAATGAGCAGTTCTTC.

DNA of the CDR3: TGTGCCGCCCAGGACTCCGAAAATGAGCAGTTCTTC. Amino acids: CAAQDSENEQFF. The genes are TRBV10-3 and TRBJ2-1; D is perhaps TRBD2 (5 bases). CDR1 ENHRY and CDR2 SYGVKD come from the germline V gene. This CDR3 has 12 residues. The ends were cut back, 11 bases at V and 7 bases at J, with 15 bases in the middle.